This TCR beta chain came from a study of T cell changes during pregnancy in multiple sclerosis. Germline CDR1 is SGHAT and CDR2 is FQNNGV. The CDR3 runs to 14 residues. Trimming stripped 1 base from V and 7 bases from J, with 8 bases between. Assay used: immunoSEQ multiplex PCR; TCRdb lists only in-frame clones, some missing. The sample yields around 58,000 clones, less than 95% seen once. This chain links TRBV11-2 with TRBJ1-6; the D is unclear. This receptor was obtained from a female donor in good health, enrolled as a control in a pregnancy study. The sequenced sample was CD4+ T cells from peripheral blood mononuclear cells, obtained after pregnancy. CDR3 residues: CASSLGSRNSPLHF. As DNA, the CDR3 is TGTGCCAGCAGCTTAGGCTCGCGAAATTCACCCCTCCACTTT.